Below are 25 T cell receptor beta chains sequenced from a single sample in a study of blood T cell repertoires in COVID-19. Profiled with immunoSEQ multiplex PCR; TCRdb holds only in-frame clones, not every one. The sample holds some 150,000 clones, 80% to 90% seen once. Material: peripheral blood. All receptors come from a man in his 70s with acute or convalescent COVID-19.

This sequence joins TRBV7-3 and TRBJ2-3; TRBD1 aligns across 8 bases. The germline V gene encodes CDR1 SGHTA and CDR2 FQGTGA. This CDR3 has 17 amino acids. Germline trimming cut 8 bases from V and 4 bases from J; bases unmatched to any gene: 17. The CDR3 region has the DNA TGTGCCAGCCTAGGGCAGGGGGCACTCGGGCCGCCAGATACGCAGTATTTT. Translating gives CASLGQGALGPPDTQYF. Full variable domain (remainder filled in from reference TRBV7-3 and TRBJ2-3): GAGVSQTPSNKVTEKGKYVELRCDPISGHTALYWYRQSLGQGPEFLIYFQGTGAADDSGLPNDRFFAVRPEGSVSTLKIQRTERGDSAVYLCASLGQGALGPPDTQYFGPGTRLTVL.

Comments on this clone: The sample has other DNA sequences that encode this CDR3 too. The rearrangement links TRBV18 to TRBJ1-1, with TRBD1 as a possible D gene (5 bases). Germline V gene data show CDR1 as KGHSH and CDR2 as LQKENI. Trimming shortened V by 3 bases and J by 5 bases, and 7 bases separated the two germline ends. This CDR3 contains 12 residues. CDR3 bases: TGTGCCAGCTCACCCAGGGAAACTGAAGCTTTCTTT. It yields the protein CASSPRETEAFF.

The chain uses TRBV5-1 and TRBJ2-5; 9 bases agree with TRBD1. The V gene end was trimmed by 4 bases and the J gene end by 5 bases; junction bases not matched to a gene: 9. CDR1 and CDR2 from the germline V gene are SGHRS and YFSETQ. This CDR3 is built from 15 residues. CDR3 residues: CASSIGGDRAETQYF. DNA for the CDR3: TGCGCCAGCAGCATTGGGGGGGACAGGGCTGAGACCCAGTACTTC.

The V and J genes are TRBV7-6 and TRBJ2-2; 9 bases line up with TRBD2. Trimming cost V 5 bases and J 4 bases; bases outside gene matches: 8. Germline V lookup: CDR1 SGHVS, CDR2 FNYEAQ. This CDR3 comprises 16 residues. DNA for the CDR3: TGTGCCAGCAGCACCCCTAGCGGGATTCCCACCGGGGAGCTGTTTTTT. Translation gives CASSTPSGIPTGELFF.

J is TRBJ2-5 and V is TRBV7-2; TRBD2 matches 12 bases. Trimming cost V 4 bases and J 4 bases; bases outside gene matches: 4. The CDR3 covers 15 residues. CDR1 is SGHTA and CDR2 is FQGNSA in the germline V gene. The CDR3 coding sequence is TGTGCCAGCAGCTCACTAGCGGGAGGAACAGAGACCCAGTACTTC. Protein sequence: CASSSLAGGTETQYF.

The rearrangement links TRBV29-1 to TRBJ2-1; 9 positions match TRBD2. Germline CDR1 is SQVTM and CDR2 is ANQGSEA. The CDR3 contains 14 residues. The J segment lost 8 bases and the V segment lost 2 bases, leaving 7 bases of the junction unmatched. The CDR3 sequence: CSVENAGGPDEQFF. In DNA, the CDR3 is TGCAGCGTTGAAAATGCGGGAGGGCCGGATGAGCAGTTCTTC.

CDR3 amino acids: CASSPRSSTDTQYF. CDR3 DNA sequence: TGTGCCAGTAGTCCTCGGTCTAGCACAGATACGCAGTATTTT. V usage is TRBV19 and J usage is TRBJ2-3, with unresolved D. Germline loops: CDR1 LNHDA, CDR2 SQIVND (reference sequence). CDR3 length: 14 amino acids. V lost 5 bases to trimming and J lost 0 bases, with 9 bases between them. Drawing the rest from reference TRBV19 and TRBJ2-3, the complete variable domain is DGGITQSPKYLFRKEGQNVTLSCEQNLNHDAMYWYRQDPGQGLRLIYYSQIVNDFQKGDIAEGYSVSREKKESFPLTVTSAQKNPTAFYLCASSPRSSTDTQYFGPGTRLTVL.

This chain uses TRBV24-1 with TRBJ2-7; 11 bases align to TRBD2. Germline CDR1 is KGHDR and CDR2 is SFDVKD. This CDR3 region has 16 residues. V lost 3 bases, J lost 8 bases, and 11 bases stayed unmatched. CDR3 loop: CATSDDPLAGDSKQYF. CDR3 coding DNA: TGTGCCACCAGTGATGACCCACTAGCGGGAGATAGTAAGCAGTACTTC.

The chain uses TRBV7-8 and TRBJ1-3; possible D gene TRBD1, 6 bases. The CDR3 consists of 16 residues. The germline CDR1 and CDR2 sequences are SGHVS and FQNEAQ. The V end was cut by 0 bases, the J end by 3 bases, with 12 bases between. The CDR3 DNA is TGTGCCAGCAGCTTAGCGCAGGGGCCGGGTGGAAACACCATATATTTT. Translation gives CASSLAQGPGGNTIYF.

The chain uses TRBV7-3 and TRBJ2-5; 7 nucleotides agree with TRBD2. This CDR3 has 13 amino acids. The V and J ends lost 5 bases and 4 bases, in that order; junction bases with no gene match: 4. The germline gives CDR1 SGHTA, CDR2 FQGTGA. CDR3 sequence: CASSRTRGETQYF. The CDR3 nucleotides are TGTGCCAGCAGCCGGACTAGAGGAGAGACCCAGTACTTC.

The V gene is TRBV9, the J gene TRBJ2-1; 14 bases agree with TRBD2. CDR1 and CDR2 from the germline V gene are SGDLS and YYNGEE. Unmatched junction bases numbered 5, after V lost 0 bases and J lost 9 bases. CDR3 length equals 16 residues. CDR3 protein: CASSVVGTSGRLEQFF. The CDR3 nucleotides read TGTGCCAGCAGCGTAGTTGGGACTAGCGGGAGACTTGAGCAGTTCTTC.

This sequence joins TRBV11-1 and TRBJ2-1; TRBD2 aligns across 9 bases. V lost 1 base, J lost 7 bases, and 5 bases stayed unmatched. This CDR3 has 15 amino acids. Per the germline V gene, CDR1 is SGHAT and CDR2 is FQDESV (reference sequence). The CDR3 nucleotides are TGTGCCAGCAGCTTAGTAGCGGGAGAGGGAAATGAGCAGTTCTTC. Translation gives CASSLVAGEGNEQFF. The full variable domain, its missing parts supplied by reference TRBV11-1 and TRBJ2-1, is EAEVAQSPRYKITEKSQAVAFWCDPISGHATLYWYRQILGQGPELLVQFQDESVVDDSQLPKDRFSAERLKGVDSTLKIQPAELGDSAMYLCASSLVAGEGNEQFFGPGTRLTVL.

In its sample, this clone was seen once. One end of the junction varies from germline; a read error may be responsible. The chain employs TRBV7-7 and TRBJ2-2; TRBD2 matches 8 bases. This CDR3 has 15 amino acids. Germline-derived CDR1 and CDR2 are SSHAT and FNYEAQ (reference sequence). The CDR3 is CASSLSREGTGELFF. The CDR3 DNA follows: TGTGCTAGCAGCTTAAGTCGGGAGGGCACCGGGGAGCTGTTTTTT.

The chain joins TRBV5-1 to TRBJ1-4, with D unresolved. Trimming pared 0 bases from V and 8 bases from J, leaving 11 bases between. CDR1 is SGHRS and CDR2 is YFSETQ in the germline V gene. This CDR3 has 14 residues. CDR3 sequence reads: CASSLGQFQEKLFF. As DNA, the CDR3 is TGCGCCAGCAGCTTGGGGCAGTTTCAGGAAAAACTGTTTTTT.

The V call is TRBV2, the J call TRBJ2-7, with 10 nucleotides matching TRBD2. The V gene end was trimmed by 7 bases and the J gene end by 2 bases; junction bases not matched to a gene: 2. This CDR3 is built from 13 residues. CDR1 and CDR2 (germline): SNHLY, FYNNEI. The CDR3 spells CASTAGGPYEQYF. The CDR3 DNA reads TGTGCCAGCACAGCGGGAGGGCCCTACGAGCAGTACTTC.

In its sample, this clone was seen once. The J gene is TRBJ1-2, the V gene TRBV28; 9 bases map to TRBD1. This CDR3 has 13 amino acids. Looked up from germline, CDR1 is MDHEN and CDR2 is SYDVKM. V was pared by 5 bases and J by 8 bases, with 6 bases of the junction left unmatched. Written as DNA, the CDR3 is TGTGCCAGCAGTGTACAGGGGGCAGGGGGCTACACCTTC. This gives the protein CASSVQGAGGYTF.

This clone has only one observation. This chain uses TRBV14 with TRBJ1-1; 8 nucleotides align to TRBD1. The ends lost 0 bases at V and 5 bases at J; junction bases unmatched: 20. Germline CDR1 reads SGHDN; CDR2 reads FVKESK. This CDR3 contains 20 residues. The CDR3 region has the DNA TGTGCCAGCAGCCAAGATGGGTTCCAGGGGGCAAGACAGTCGGGTACTGAAGCTTTCTTT. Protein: CASSQDGFQGARQSGTEAFF.

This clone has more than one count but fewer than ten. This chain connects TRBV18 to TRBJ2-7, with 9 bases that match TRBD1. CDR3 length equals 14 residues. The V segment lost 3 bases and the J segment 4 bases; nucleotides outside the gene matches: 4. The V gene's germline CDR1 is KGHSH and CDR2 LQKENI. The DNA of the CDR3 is TGTGCCAGCTCACCGGGACAGGGACCTTACGAGCAGTACTTC. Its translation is CASSPGQGPYEQYF.

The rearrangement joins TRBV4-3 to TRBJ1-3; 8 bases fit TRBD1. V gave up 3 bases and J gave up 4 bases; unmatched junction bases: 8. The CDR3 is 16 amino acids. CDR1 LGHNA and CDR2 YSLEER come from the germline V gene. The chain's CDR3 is CASSHTTGAWGNTIYF. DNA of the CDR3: TGCGCCAGCAGCCACACGACAGGGGCGTGGGGAAACACCATATATTTT.

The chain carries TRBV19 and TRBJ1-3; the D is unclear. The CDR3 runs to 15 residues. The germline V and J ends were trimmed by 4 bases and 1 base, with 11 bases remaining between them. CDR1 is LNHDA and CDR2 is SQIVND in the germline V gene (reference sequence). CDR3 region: CASSKKRPSGNTIYF. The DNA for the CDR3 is TGTGCCAGTAGTAAAAAGCGGCCTTCTGGAAACACCATATATTTT.

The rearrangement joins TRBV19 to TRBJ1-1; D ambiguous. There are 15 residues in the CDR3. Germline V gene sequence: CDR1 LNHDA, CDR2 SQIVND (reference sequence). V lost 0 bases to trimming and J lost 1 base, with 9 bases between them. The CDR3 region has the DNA TGTGCCAGTAGTATAGATCTCCCCAGGAACACTGAAGCTTTCTTT. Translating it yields CASSIDLPRNTEAFF.

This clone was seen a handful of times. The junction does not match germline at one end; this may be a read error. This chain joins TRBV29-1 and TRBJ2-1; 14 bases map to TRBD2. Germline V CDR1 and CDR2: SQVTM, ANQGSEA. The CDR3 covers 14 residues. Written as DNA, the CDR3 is TGCAGCGTTTACAAGGGGACTAGCGGGAGCTTATGGATCTTC. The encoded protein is CSVYKGTSGSLWIF.

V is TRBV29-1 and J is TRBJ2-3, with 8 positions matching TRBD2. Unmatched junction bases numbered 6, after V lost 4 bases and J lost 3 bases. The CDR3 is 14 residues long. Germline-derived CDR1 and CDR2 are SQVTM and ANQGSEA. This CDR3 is CSVVRLAPTDTQYF. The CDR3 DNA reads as TGCAGCGTTGTTCGACTAGCGCCTACAGATACGCAGTATTTT.

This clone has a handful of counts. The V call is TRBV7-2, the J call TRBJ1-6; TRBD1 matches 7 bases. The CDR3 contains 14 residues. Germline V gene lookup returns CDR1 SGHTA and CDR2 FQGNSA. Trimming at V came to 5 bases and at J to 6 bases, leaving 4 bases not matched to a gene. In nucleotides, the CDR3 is TGTGCCAGCAGCATGACAGGGACTAATTCACCCCTCCACTTT. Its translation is CASSMTGTNSPLHF.

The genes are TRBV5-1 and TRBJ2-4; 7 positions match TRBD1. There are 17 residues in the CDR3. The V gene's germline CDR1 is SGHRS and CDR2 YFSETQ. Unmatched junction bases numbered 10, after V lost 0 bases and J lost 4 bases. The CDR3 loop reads CASSLARQGGSKNIQYF. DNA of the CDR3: TGCGCCAGCAGCTTGGCACGGCAAGGGGGCTCTAAAAACATTCAGTACTTC.